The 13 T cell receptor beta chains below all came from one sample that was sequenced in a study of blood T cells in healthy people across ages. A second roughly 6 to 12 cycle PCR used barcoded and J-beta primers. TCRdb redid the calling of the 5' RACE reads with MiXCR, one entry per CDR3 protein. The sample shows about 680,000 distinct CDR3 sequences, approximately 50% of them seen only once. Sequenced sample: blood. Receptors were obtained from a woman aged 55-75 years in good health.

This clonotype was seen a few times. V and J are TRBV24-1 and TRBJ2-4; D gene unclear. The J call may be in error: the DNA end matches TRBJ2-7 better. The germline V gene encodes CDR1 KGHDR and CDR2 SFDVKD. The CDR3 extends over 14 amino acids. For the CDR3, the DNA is TGTGCCACCAGTGCCGGTGGCGGTAGCAACGAGCAGTACTTC. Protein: CATSAGGGSNEQYF.

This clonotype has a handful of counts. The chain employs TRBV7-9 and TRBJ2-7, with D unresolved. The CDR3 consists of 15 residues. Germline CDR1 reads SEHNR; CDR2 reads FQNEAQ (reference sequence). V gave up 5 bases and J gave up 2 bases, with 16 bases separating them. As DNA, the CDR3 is TGTGCCAGCAGCCCACGCCAGACTGGGACCTACGAGCAGTACTTC. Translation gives CASSPRQTGTYEQYF.

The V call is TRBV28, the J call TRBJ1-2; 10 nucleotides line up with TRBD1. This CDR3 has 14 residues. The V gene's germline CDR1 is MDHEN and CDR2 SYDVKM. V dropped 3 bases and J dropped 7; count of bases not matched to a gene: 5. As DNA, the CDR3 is TGTGCCAGCAGTTTCGACAGGGGGCCTTTTGGCTACACCTTC. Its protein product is CASSFDRGPFGYTF.

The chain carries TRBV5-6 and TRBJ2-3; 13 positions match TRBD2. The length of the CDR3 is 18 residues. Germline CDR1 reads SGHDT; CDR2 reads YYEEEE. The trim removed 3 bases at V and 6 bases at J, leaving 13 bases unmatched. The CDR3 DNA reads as TGTGCCAGCAGCTCACTGGAGGGACTAGCGGGAAGGCGGGATACGCAGTATTTT. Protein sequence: CASSSLEGLAGRRDTQYF. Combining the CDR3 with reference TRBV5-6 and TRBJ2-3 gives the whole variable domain DAGVTQSPTHLIKTRGQQVTLRCSPKSGHDTVSWYQQALGQGPQFIFQYYEEEERQRGNFPDRFSGHQFPNYSSELNVNALLLGDSALYLCASSSLEGLAGRRDTQYFGPGTRLTVL.

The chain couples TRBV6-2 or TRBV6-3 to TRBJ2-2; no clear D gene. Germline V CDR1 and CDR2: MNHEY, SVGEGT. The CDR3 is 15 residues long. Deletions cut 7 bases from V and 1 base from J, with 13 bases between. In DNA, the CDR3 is TGTGCCAGCAAGAATCTAGGGCTGAACACCGGGGAGCTGTTTTTT. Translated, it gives CASKNLGLNTGELFF.

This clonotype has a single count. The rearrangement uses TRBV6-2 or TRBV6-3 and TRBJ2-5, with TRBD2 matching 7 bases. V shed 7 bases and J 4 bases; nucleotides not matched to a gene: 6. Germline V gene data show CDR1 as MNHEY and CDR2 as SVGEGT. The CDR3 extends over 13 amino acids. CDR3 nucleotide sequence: TGTGCCAGCACCGAACTAGCGTCAGAGACCCAGTACTTC. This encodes CASTELASETQYF.

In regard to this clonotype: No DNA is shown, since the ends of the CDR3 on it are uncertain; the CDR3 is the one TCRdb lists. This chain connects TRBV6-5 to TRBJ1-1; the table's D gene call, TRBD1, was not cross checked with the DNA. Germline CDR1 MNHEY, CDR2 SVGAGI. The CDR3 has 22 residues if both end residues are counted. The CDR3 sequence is CASSYSGADEQFFGPGNTEAFF.

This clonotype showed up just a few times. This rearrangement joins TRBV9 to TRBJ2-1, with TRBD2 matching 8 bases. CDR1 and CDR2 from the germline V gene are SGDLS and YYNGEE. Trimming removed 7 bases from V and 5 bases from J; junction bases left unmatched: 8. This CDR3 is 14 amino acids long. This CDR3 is CASGGRRSDNEQFF. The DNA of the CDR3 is TGTGCCAGCGGCGGGAGGAGGTCGGACAATGAGCAGTTCTTC.

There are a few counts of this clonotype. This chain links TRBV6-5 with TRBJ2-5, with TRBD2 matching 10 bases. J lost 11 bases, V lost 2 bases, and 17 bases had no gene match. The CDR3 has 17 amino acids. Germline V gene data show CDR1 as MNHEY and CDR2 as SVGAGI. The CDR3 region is CASSYASGSGRWNEQYF. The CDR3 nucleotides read TGTGCCAGCAGTTACGCTAGCGGGAGCGGGAGGTGGAATGAGCAGTACTTC.

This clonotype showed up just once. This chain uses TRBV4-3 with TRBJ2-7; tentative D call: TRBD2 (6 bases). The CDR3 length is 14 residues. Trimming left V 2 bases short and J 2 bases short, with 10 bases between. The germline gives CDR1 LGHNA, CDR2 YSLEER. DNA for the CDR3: TGCGCCAGCAGCCAATCCTGGGGGGCCTACGAGCAGTACTTC. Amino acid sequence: CASSQSWGAYEQYF.

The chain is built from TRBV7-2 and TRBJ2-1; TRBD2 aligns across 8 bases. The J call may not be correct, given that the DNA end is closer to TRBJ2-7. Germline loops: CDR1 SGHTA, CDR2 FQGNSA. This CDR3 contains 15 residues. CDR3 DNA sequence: TGTGCCAGCAGCCTCTCCGGGACTAGAGACAATGAGCAGTACTTC. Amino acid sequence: CASSLSGTRDNEQYF.

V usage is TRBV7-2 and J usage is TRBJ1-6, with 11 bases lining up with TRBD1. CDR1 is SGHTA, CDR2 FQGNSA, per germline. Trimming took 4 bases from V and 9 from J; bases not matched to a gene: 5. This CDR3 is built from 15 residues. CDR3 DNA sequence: TGTGCCAGCAGCTGGGGGACAGGGGGGTCTTCACCCCTCCACTTT. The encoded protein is CASSWGTGGSSPLHF.

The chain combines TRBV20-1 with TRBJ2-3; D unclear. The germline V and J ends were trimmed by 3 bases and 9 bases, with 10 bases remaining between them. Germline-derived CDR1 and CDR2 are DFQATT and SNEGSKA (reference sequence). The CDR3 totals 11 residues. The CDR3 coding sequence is TGCAGTGCTAGCGACGGCAACACGCAGTATTTT. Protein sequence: CSASDGNTQYF.